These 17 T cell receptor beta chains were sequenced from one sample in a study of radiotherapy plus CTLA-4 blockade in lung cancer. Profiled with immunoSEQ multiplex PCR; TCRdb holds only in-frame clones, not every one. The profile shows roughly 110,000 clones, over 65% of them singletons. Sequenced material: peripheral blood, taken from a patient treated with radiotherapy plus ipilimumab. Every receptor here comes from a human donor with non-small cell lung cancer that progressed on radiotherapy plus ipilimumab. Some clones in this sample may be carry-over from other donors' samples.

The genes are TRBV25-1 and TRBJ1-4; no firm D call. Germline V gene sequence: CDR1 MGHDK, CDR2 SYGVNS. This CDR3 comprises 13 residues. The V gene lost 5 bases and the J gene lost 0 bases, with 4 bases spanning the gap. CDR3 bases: TGTGCCAGCAGTCGGGCAACTAATGAAAAACTGTTTTTT. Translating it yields CASSRATNEKLFF. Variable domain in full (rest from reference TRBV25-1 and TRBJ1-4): EADIYQTPRYLVIGTGKKITLECSQTMGHDKMYWYQQDPGMELHLIHYSYGVNSTEKGDLSSESTVSRIRTEHFPLTLESARPSHTSQYLCASSRATNEKLFFGSGTQLSVL.

This chain's CDR3 is CAISEQGEKLFF. The CDR3 DNA reads TGTGCCATCAGTGAACAGGGTGAAAAACTGTTTTTT. The V call is TRBV10-3, the J call TRBJ1-4; possible D gene TRBD1, 6 bases. CDR1 is ENHRY and CDR2 is SYGVKD in the germline V gene. The germline V and J ends were trimmed by 3 bases and 7 bases, with 6 bases remaining between them. The CDR3 length is 12 residues.

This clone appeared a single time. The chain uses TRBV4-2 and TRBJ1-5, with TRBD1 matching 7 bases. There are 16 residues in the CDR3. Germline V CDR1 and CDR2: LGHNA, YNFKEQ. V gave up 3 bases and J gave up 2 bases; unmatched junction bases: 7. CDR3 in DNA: TGTGCCAGCAGCCATACGCAGGGGGGACGCAATCAGCCCCAGCATTTT. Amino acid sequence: CASSHTQGGRNQPQHF.

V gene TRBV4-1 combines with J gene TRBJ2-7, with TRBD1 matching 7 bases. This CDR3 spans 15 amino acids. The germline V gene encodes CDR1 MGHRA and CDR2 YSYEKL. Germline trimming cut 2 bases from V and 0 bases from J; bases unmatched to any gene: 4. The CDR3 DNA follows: TGCGCCAGCAGCCAACTTGGGGACAGCTCCTACGAGCAGTACTTC. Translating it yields CASSQLGDSSYEQYF.

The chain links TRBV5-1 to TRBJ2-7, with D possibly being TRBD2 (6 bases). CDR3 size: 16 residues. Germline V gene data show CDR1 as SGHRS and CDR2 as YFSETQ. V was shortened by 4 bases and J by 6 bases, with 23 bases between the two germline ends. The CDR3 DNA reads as TGCGCCAGCAGCGGGACCGGGAGTACACCTATTCGCGAGCAGTACTTC. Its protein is CASSGTGSTPIREQYF. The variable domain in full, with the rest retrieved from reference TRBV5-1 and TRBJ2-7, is KAGVTQTPRYLIKTRGQQVTLSCSPISGHRSVSWYQQTPGQGLQFLFEYFSETQRNKGNFPGRFSGRQFSNSRSEMNVSTLELGDSALYLCASSGTGSTPIREQYFGPGTRLTVT.

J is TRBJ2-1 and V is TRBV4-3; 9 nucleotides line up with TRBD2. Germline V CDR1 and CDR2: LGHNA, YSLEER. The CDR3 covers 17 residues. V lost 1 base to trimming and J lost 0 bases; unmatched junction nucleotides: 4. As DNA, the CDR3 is TGCGCCAGCAGCCAAGGGGGCGGGGGGGCCTCCTACAATGAGCAGTTCTTC. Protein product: CASSQGGGGASYNEQFF.

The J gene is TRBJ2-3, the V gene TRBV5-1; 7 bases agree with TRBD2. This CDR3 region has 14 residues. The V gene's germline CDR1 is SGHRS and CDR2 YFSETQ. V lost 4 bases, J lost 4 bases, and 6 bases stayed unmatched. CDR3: CASSPGTTADTQYF. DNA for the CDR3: TGCGCCAGCAGCCCCGGGACTACCGCAGATACGCAGTATTTT.

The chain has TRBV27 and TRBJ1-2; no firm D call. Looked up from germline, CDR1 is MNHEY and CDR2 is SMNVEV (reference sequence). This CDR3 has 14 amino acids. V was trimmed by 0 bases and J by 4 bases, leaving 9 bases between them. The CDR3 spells CASSLSFRLYGYTF. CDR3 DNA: TGTGCCAGCAGTTTATCTTTCCGGCTCTATGGCTACACCTTC.

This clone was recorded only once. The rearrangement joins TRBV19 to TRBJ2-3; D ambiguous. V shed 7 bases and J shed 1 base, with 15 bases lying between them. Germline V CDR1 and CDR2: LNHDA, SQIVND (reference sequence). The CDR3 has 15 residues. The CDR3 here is CASKIENLGTDTQYF. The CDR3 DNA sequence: TGTGCCAGTAAGATAGAGAACCTCGGCACAGATACGCAGTATTTT.

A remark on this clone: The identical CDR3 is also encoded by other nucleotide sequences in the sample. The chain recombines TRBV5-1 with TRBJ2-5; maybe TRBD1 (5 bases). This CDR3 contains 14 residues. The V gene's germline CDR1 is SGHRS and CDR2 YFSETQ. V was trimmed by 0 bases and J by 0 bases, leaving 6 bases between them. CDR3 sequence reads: CASSLAGNQETQYF. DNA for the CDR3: TGCGCCAGCAGCTTGGCAGGGAACCAAGAGACCCAGTACTTC.

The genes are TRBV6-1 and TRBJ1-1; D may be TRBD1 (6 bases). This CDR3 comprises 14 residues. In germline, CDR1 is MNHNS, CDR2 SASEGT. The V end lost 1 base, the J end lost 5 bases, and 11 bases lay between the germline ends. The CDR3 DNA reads TGTGCCAGCAGTGAAGAGGGACACCAAACTGAAGCTTTCTTT. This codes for CASSEEGHQTEAFF.

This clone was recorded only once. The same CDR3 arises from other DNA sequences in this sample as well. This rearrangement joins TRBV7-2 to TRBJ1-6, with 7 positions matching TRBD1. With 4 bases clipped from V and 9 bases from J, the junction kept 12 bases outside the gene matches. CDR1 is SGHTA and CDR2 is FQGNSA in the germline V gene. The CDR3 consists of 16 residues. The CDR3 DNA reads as TGTGCCAGCAGCTCCCGGGGACAGAGGATAAGTTCACCCCTCCACTTT. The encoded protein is CASSSRGQRISSPLHF.

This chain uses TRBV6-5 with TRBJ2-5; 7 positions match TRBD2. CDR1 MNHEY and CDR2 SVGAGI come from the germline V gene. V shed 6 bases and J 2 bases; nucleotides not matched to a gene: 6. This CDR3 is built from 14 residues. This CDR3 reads CASRWSGVQETQYF. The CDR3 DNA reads TGTGCCAGCAGATGGAGCGGGGTACAAGAGACCCAGTACTTC.

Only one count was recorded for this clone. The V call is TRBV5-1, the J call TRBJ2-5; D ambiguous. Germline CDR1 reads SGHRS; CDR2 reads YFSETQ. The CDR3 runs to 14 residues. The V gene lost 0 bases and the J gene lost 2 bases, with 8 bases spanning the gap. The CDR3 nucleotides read TGCGCCAGCAGCTTGGGAAATATTCAAGAGACCCAGTACTTC. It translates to CASSLGNIQETQYF.

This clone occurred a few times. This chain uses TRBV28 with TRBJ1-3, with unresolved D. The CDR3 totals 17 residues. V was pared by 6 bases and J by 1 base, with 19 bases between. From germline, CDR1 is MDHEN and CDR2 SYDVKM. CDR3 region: CASSRYSTTGSGNTIYF. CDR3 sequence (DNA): TGTGCCAGCAGCCGATACTCTACGACCGGATCTGGAAACACCATATATTTT.

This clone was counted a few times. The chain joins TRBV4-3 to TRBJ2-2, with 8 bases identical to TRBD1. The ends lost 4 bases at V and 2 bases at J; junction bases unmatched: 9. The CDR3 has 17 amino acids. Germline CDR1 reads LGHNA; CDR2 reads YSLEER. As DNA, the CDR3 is TGCGCCAGCAGCCGGCTCGGGACAGGAGATAACACCGGGGAGCTGTTTTTT. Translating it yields CASSRLGTGDNTGELFF.

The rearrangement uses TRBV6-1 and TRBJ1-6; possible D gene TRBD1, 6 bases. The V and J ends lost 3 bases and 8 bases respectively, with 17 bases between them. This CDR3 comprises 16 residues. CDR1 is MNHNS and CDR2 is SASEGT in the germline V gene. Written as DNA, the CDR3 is TGTGCCAGCAGTGAGGTGTGGCAGGGGTGGGATTCACCCCTCCACTTT. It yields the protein CASSEVWQGWDSPLHF.